Given below is one T cell receptor beta chain in context. Its binding antigen is unknown. Base qualities are not at hand, and no much larger clone is one base apart. The sample comes from a study of blood T cells in healthy people across ages (dated by TCRdb to between 2014 and 2016). With respect to the entire study: Template switching captured roughly one uniquely barcoded TCR beta cDNA molecule per two T cells in model experiments. The study measured age-related changes in TCR beta repertoire diversity using deep sequencing normalized with unique cDNA molecular identifiers. The study analyzed two additional independent replicas of 1 million unique cDNA reads from the same blood draw for two donors, one aged 18 to 30 and one aged 80 or older. Donors were grouped into four age groups: young (average 16 years), middle-aged (39), aged (around 62) and long-lived (about 90). To avoid experimental bias, donors of different ages were distributed randomly across sequencing lanes.

The roughly 39 donors, aged roughly 6 to 95 years, were systemically healthy Caucasian individuals from Russia. Roughly 10 milliliters of peripheral blood were collected from each donor into EDTA-treated Vacutainer tubes. PBMCs were isolated by Ficoll-Paque density-gradient centrifugation, with at least 7 million obtained per sample. Trizol reagent was used to extract total RNA from PBMCs, with at least 5.5 micrograms per sample. For every donor, an aliquot of PBMCs went through flow cytometry to measure the percentages of naive CD45RAhigh/CD27high T cells. Here is what the overall study found, with its caveats: As age increased, observed TCR beta diversity per million T cells dropped in a roughly linear way, and a significant reduction was already evident by age 40. Estimates of total diversity from one million sequenced T cells were regarded as lower bounds and underestimates. Because the CMV infection status of the donors was unknown, age-related changes in expanded clonotypes may potentially have been confounded. The long-lived group showed more naive CD4+ T cells, fewer expanded clones and increased TCR diversity than the aged group, suggesting age selection. Conclusive comparison of naive and antigen-experienced compartments was prevented by the profiling of bulk unsorted PBMCs. There was a strong correlation between observed TCR beta diversity and the percentage of naive T cells measured by flow cytometry.

Preparation of the library involved 5' RACE. Sequencer: Illumina HiSeq 2500. The second PCR ran for about 7 to 11 cycles and used a J-beta primer mix along with a sample-barcoded 5' primer. Each TCR beta cDNA molecule received a unique molecular identifier from a template-switch 5' adaptor carrying 12 random nucleotides. Each sample yielded at least 2.5 million CDR3-containing paired-end reads. All of the RNA was converted into first-strand cDNA using the Mint cDNA synthesis kit, with a TRBC-specific oligonucleotide serving as the primer. Following uracil-DNA glycosylase treatment, all cDNA underwent a first 18-cycle PCR with the universal primers M1SS and BC2_uni_R. As for how the authors treated the data: For normalization, 1 million high-quality reads, each with a distinct molecular identifier, were randomly selected from each sample. Instead of being binned into consensus sequences, reads with shared molecular identifiers were discarded. MiTCR, with a Q25 quality threshold and the strictest error-elimination algorithm, was used for CDR3 identification, clonotype clustering and error correction. Lower-bound total TCR beta diversity was estimated with a nonparametric unseen species model using Euler transformation. TCRdb redid the processing of the public reads, applying fastp at Q25 and MiXCR, and retained in-frame beta chains. Here each entry gathers all rows of one CDR3 protein and keeps the most common genes and DNA. In this record, the V and J calls reflect TCRdb's handling and not the investigators' own analysis. The sample includes 800,000 to 900,000 distinct CDR3 sequences, with approximately 65% observed a single time. About 30% of the sample is taken by the ten largest.

Trimming accounts for 7 bases at V and 6 bases at J, while the number of junction bases matched to no gene is 4. Including cysteine and phenylalanine, the CDR3 has 13 amino acids. Only the CDR3 part of the read is kept: 39 bases, read in frame from the first base. Sequenced material: blood. The sequence is built from TRBV12-3 or TRBV12-4 and TRBJ2-3, and 10 junction bases match TRBD1. This receptor was obtained from a man aged 25 to 40 in good health. The DNA reads TGTGCCAGCACCCTGGACAGGGGGGATACGCAGTATTTT. Protein translation: CASTLDRGDTQYF.